Below are 24 T cell receptor beta chains sequenced from a single sample in a study of T cell repertoires in cytomegalovirus infection (dated by TCRdb to between 2018 and 2021). Instrument on record: Illumina HiSeq 1500. TCRdb ran its own pipeline on the public reads, namely fastp trimming at Q25 and MiXCR clone calling, and kept in-frame beta chains. Each CDR3 protein gets just one entry, which takes the most common genes and DNA from the rows behind it. The sample table shows about 100,000 distinct CDR3 sequences, and about 22% are seen once. The leading ten clones occupy around 40% of the sample. Sequenced: CD8+ T cells from PBMCs. Every receptor here comes from a human donor in good health (CMV status not recorded). Some clones in this sample may be carry-over from other donors' samples.

The chain uses TRBV15 and TRBJ2-7, with 12 bases identical to TRBD2. Germline CDR1 and CDR2: LNHNV and YYDKDF (reference sequence). V dropped 2 bases and J dropped 5; count of bases not matched to a gene: 7. The CDR3 runs 16 residues. For the CDR3, the DNA is TGTGCCACCAGCAGAAAACTAGCGGGGGGATTACACGAGCAGTACTTC. Its protein product is CATSRKLAGGLHEQYF.

This chain links TRBV28 with TRBJ2-7, with D unresolved. This CDR3 is 12 amino acids long. The germline V and J ends were trimmed by 5 bases and 5 bases, with 10 bases remaining between them. Germline CDR1 MDHEN, CDR2 SYDVKM. The CDR3 region has the DNA TGTGCCAGCAGTCCCAACAGAAACGAGCAGTACTTC. Protein product: CASSPNRNEQYF.

This clonotype was seen only a few times. The gene calls are TRBV11-2 and TRBJ2-7; the D gene is possibly TRBD2 (5 bases). This CDR3 has 14 amino acids. With 2 bases removed from V and 4 bases from J, the gap between germline ends came to 12 bases. Germline lookup yields CDR1 SGHAT and CDR2 FQNNGV. The CDR3: CASSLSLGRYEQYF. In nucleotides, the CDR3 is TGTGCCAGCAGCTTATCACTAGGAAGGTACGAGCAGTACTTC. The full variable domain, rest sourced from reference TRBV11-2 and TRBJ2-7, is EAGVAQSPRYKIIEKRQSVAFWCNPISGHATLYWYQQILGQGPKLLIQFQNNGVVDDSQLPKDRFSAERLKGVDSTLKIQPAKLEDSAVYLCASSLSLGRYEQYFGPGTRLTVT.

Comment on this clonotype: Possible read error: a much larger clone is one base away. The rearrangement links TRBV12-3 or TRBV12-4 to TRBJ2-1, with D possibly being TRBD2 (5 bases). The CDR3 is 12 amino acids. V lost 3 bases, J lost 9 bases, and 9 bases lay in between. CDR3 residues: CASSFWAGEQFF. The CDR3 bases are TGTGCCAGCAGTTTTTGGGCGGGTGAGCAGTTCTTC.

The genes are TRBV15 and TRBJ2-7, with a tentative D call TRBD2 (6 bases). The germline V gene has CDR1 LNHNV and CDR2 YYDKDF (reference sequence). The length of the CDR3 is 17 residues. Between the trimmed V and J ends, which lost 8 bases and 0 bases, there was a span of 23 bases. CDR3 loop: CATRASEGLISSYEQYF. In DNA form, the CDR3 reads TGTGCCACCCGTGCGTCGGAGGGACTCATCAGCTCCTACGAGCAGTACTTC.

The gene calls are TRBV5-6 and TRBJ2-7; 8 bases align to TRBD2. This CDR3 has 15 residues. V was pared by 3 bases and J by 4 bases, with 9 bases of the junction left unmatched. The germline V gene encodes CDR1 SGHDT and CDR2 YYEEEE. The CDR3 nucleotides read TGTGCCAGCAGCTCGCGCGGGGGGATGCTGTACGAGCAGTACTTC. This sequence encodes CASSSRGGMLYEQYF.

At least ten counts were recorded for this clonotype. The rearrangement links TRBV7-8 to TRBJ2-7; 9 bases fit TRBD2. Germline lookup yields CDR1 SGHVS and CDR2 FQNEAQ. J lost 7 bases, V lost 5 bases, and 6 bases had no gene match. The CDR3 sequence is 13 residues long. The DNA of the CDR3 is TGTGCCAGCAGCGTTCTAGCGGGAATTGAGCAGTACTTC. As protein: CASSVLAGIEQYF.

In its sample, this clonotype was seen many times. This rearrangement joins TRBV7-2 to TRBJ1-2; D unresolved. With 3 bases removed from V and 7 bases from J, the gap between germline ends came to 6 bases. Per germline, CDR1 SGHTA and CDR2 FQGNSA. The CDR3 runs 11 residues. CDR3 sequence: CASSFGGGYTF. CDR3 bases: TGTGCCAGCAGCTTCGGAGGTGGCTACACCTTC.

This clonotype was seen ten or more times. The CDR3: CASSSGTGVPYGYTF. CDR3 coding DNA: TGTGCCAGCAGCTCCGGGACAGGGGTCCCCTATGGCTACACCTTC. The V and J genes are TRBV7-8 and TRBJ1-2; 10 bases agree with TRBD1. Germline V CDR1 and CDR2: SGHVS, FQNEAQ. Unmatched junction bases numbered 6, after V lost 4 bases and J lost 4 bases. This CDR3 is 15 amino acids long.

A few counts support this clonotype. The V and J genes are TRBV7-9 and TRBJ2-7; the D is unclear. The germline V and J ends were trimmed by 4 bases and 4 bases, with 8 bases remaining between them. Germline CDR1 reads SEHNR; CDR2 reads FQNEAQ (reference sequence). The CDR3 is made up of 12 amino acids. In nucleotides, the CDR3 is TGTGCCAGCAGCTCAGAGGATTACGAGCAGTACTTC. This codes for CASSSEDYEQYF.

This chain uses TRBV14 with TRBJ2-7; possible D gene TRBD2, 8 bases. This CDR3 comprises 16 residues. Looked up from germline, CDR1 is SGHDN and CDR2 is FVKESK. Trimming shortened V by 4 bases and J by 4 bases, and 20 bases separated the two germline ends. CDR3 in amino acids: CASSPGRGPRAYEQYF. The CDR3 DNA reads as TGTGCCAGCAGCCCCGGGAGGGGGCCCCGAGCGTACGAGCAGTACTTC.

This clonotype was found a few times. The rearrangement joins TRBV14 to TRBJ1-1; the D gene is possibly TRBD1 (5 bases). Germline assignment: CDR1 SGHDN and CDR2 FVKESK. V lost 4 bases to trimming and J lost 6 bases, with 12 bases between them. This CDR3 region has 13 residues. CDR3 loop: CASSRRGDAEAFF. The CDR3 DNA is TGTGCCAGCAGCCGCAGAGGGGACGCTGAAGCTTTCTTT.

This clonotype was recorded at least ten times. The V and J genes are TRBV23-1 and TRBJ1-1; D ambiguous. TRBV23-1 is labeled an ORF, and its function is uncertain. The CDR3 runs to 14 residues. V was shortened by 5 bases and J by 1 base, with 11 bases between the two germline ends. The chain's CDR3 is CASSDPVRNTEAFF. The CDR3 DNA sequence: TGCGCCAGCAGTGACCCGGTCAGGAACACTGAAGCTTTCTTT.

V usage is TRBV20-1 and J usage is TRBJ2-7; 7 bases match TRBD2. CDR3 length: 16 amino acids. Trimming at V came to 0 bases and at J to 3 bases, leaving 11 bases not matched to a gene. Germline V gene sequence: CDR1 DFQATT, CDR2 SNEGSKA (reference sequence). The CDR3 reads CSARDETSPEVYEQYF. DNA of the CDR3: TGCAGTGCTAGAGATGAGACTAGCCCTGAGGTCTACGAGCAGTACTTC.

V gene TRBV2 combines with J gene TRBJ2-3; D uncertain. V was pared by 8 bases and J by 5 bases, with 5 bases between. CDR3 size: 10 residues. The V gene's germline CDR1 is SNHLY and CDR2 FYNNEI. The chain's CDR3 is CASRGDTQYF. The CDR3 nucleotides read TGTGCCAGCCGCGGAGATACGCAGTATTTT.

This chain joins TRBV12-5 and TRBJ2-1; possibly TRBD1 or TRBD2 for D (5 bases each). The CDR3 runs to 12 residues. The V end was cut by 2 bases, the J end by 7 bases, with 6 bases between. The V gene's germline CDR1 is LGHNT and CDR2 FRNRAP. CDR3 loop: CASGLWGNEQFF. DNA for the CDR3: TGTGCTAGTGGTTTGTGGGGGAATGAGCAGTTCTTC. Based on the CDR3 plus reference TRBV12-5 and TRBJ2-1, the full variable domain is DARVTQTPRHKVTEMGQEVTMRCQPILGHNTVFWYRQTMMQGLELLAYFRNRAPLDDSGMPKDRFSAEMPDATLATLKIQPSEPRDSAVYFCASGLWGNEQFFGPGTRLTVL.

Here the CDR3 reads CASSPAGRAHEQFF. CDR3 nucleotides: TGTGCCAGCAGCCCCGCCGGGAGGGCCCATGAGCAGTTCTTC. The chain uses TRBV5-4 and TRBJ2-1, with TRBD2 matching over 8 bases. The V gene's germline CDR1 is SGHNT and CDR2 YYREEE (reference sequence). This CDR3 region has 14 residues. The junction had 8 bases not matched to a gene; V was cut back by 4 bases and J by 8 bases. The complete variable domain, with remaining parts taken from reference TRBV5-4 and TRBJ2-1, reads ETGVTQSPTHLIKTRGQQVTLRCSSQSGHNTVSWYQQALGQGPQFIFQYYREEENGRGNFPPRFSGLQFPNYSSELNVNALELDDSALYLCASSPAGRAHEQFFGPGTRLTVL.

The chain combines TRBV20-1 with TRBJ2-3, with a possible D match to TRBD1 (7 bases). CDR3 length: 16 amino acids. V lost 0 bases to trimming and J lost 2 bases, with 15 bases between them. Germline V gene lookup returns CDR1 DFQATT and CDR2 SNEGSKA (reference sequence). This chain's CDR3 is CSARDQGGDSTDTQYF. CDR3 bases: TGCAGTGCTAGAGATCAGGGGGGAGACTCCACAGATACGCAGTATTTT.

This clonotype was observed many times. The V and J genes are TRBV3-1 and TRBJ2-5; D is perhaps TRBD2 (5 bases). The CDR3 covers 15 residues. V was pared by 4 bases and J by 1 base, with 13 bases between. Germline-derived CDR1 and CDR2 are LGHDT and YNNKEL (reference sequence). In nucleotides, the CDR3 is TGTGCCAGCAGCCGGAGCGCGGGCCTCCAAGAGACCCAGTACTTC. Its protein is CASSRSAGLQETQYF.

This clonotype appeared a few times. The CDR3 DNA follows: TGTGCCAGCCACGGCCGGGACAGGCCGGCCAAGTACTTC. Translating it yields CASHGRDRPAKYF. The rearrangement uses TRBV6-1 and TRBJ2-7; 8 nucleotides agree with TRBD1. The CDR3 sequence is 13 residues long. The J segment lost 11 bases and the V segment lost 8 bases, leaving 14 bases of the junction unmatched. Germline loops: CDR1 MNHNS, CDR2 SASEGT.

To note about this clonotype: This may come from a read error, since a much larger clone is one base off. This CDR3 is CASSLFGGSAYEQYF. The CDR3 DNA reads TGTGCCAGCAGCTTATTCGGCGGGAGTGCCTACGAGCAGTACTTC. The rearrangement links TRBV7-2 to TRBJ2-7, with 7 bases lining up with TRBD2. The germline V gene encodes CDR1 SGHTA and CDR2 FQGNSA. CDR3 length: 15 residues. J lost 2 bases, V lost 2 bases, and 6 bases had no gene match.

Only a few counts were recorded for this clonotype. The rearrangement links TRBV7-9 to TRBJ2-2, with 10 bases identical to TRBD2. The CDR3 is 17 amino acids. Per germline, CDR1 SEHNR and CDR2 FQNEAQ (reference sequence). The V and J ends lost 5 bases and 4 bases, in that order; junction bases with no gene match: 10. As DNA, the CDR3 is TGTGCCAGCAGCACCACCAAGCGGGGGGGCAGCACCGGGGAGCTGTTTTTT. Protein product: CASSTTKRGGSTGELFF.

This clonotype was seen a handful of times. The chain is built from TRBV6-5 and TRBJ2-1, with 10 bases that match TRBD2. Losses at the gene ends were 6 bases for V and 7 bases for J; bases not matched to a gene: 6. CDR1 and CDR2 from the germline V gene are MNHEY and SVGAGI. The CDR3 totals 14 residues. The DNA for the CDR3 is TGTGCCAGCAGACTCAGCGGGGGGGGGAATGAGCAGTTCTTC. It encodes CASRLSGGGNEQFF.

This clonotype has at least ten counts. The chain uses TRBV28 and TRBJ1-5; 7 nucleotides match TRBD1. The CDR3 runs to 14 residues. Germline V gene sequence: CDR1 MDHEN, CDR2 SYDVKM. J lost 6 bases, V lost 5 bases, and 7 bases had no gene match. CDR3 sequence reads: CASSPRQGVQPQHF. The CDR3 nucleotides are TGTGCCAGCAGTCCCCGACAGGGTGTTCAGCCCCAGCATTTT.